These 29 T cell receptor beta chains were sequenced from one sample in a study of blood T cell repertoires in COVID-19. Data came from immunoSEQ multiplex PCR; TCRdb stores just in-frame clones and leaves some out. The data contain fewer than 200,000 clones, around 90% of them singletons. The sample comprised peripheral blood. These receptors were obtained from a man between 45 and 60 years old with acute or convalescent COVID-19.

The J gene is TRBJ2-1, the V gene TRBV28, with 11 positions matching TRBD2. This CDR3 spans 14 amino acids. CDR1 MDHEN and CDR2 SYDVKM come from the germline V gene. V was clipped by 6 bases and J by 6 bases; unmatched bases: 4. CDR3 residues: CASRTSGRANEQFF. As DNA, the CDR3 is TGTGCCAGCAGAACTAGCGGGAGAGCCAATGAGCAGTTCTTC.

This clone has a single count. The chain employs TRBV6-5 and TRBJ1-2; possibly TRBD1 for D (6 bases). The CDR3 is 12 amino acids. Germline V gene lookup returns CDR1 MNHEY and CDR2 SVGAGI. Trimming shortened V by 7 bases and J by 3 bases, and 9 bases separated the two germline ends. The CDR3 bases are TGTGCCAGCAAGGACAGTCACTATGGCTACACCTTC. Residues: CASKDSHYGYTF.

The chain combines TRBV19 with TRBJ1-5; D is unresolved. Trimming removed 0 bases from V and 3 bases from J, with 12 bases in between. The CDR3 consists of 16 residues. From germline, CDR1 is LNHDA and CDR2 SQIVND (reference sequence). The CDR3 protein is CASSIESGGFNQPQHF. The CDR3 bases are TGTGCCAGTAGTATAGAGTCAGGAGGGTTCAATCAGCCCCAGCATTTT.

The gene calls are TRBV3-1 (or the pseudogene TRBV3-2) and TRBJ1-1; TRBD1 is a possible D gene (6 bases). Germline V gives CDR1 LGHDT, CDR2 YNNKEL (reference sequence). With 4 bases removed from V and 3 bases from J, the gap between germline ends came to 9 bases. The CDR3 sequence is 13 residues long. The DNA for the CDR3 is TGTGCCAGCAGCCTTGAGGGGGACACTGAAGCTTTCTTT. Translated, it gives CASSLEGDTEAFF.

V and J are TRBV19 and TRBJ1-6; the match to TRBD1 covers 11 bases. The V and J ends lost 5 bases and 7 bases, in that order; junction bases with no gene match: 7. This CDR3 has 16 amino acids. Germline CDR1 is LNHDA and CDR2 is SQIVND (reference sequence). The CDR3 region is CASSPRRDRGNSPLHF. In DNA form, the CDR3 reads TGTGCCAGTAGTCCCCGCCGGGACAGGGGGAATTCACCCCTCCACTTT.

This chain uses TRBV6-2 or TRBV6-3 with TRBJ1-2; a possible D gene is TRBD1 (6 bases). Trimming shortened V by 6 bases and J by 2 bases, and 13 bases separated the two germline ends. Looked up from germline, CDR1 is MNHEY and CDR2 is SVGEGT. The CDR3 is 14 amino acids. As DNA, the CDR3 is TGTGCCAGCAGCCCACAGGGATGGAACTATGGCTACACCTTC. The encoded protein is CASSPQGWNYGYTF.

This chain joins TRBV18 and TRBJ1-1, with 7 bases lining up with TRBD1. Germline values: CDR1 KGHSH, CDR2 LQKENI. The length of the CDR3 is 13 residues. V lost 3 bases, J lost 4 bases, and 2 bases stayed unmatched. As DNA, the CDR3 is TGTGCCAGCTCACCTGGACAGGTCACTGAAGCTTTCTTT. Protein: CASSPGQVTEAFF.

The chain employs TRBV5-8 and TRBJ1-4; 8 bases fit TRBD1. With V trimmed by 3 bases and J by 6 bases, 4 bases remained unmatched. The CDR3 covers 14 residues. In germline, CDR1 is SGHTS, CDR2 YDEGEE. The CDR3 nucleotides read TGTGCCAGCAGCTCGGGACAGGTCGATGAAAAACTGTTTTTT. Its translation is CASSSGQVDEKLFF.

On this clone itself: Other DNA sequences in this sample translate to the same CDR3. V usage is TRBV7-9 and J usage is TRBJ1-2; 10 bases align to TRBD1. The CDR3 has 14 residues. Germline V gene data show CDR1 as SEHNR and CDR2 as FQNEAQ (reference sequence). J lost 2 bases, V lost 5 bases, and 2 bases had no gene match. The CDR3 DNA sequence: TGTGCCAGCAGCCCGGGACAGGGGAACTATGGCTACACCTTC. Translated, it gives CASSPGQGNYGYTF.

The chain links TRBV5-4 to TRBJ2-1; 8 bases match TRBD2. Germline CDR1 reads SGHNT; CDR2 reads YYREEE (reference sequence). CDR3 length equals 16 residues. Losses at the gene ends were 4 bases for V and 9 bases for J; bases not matched to a gene: 15. In DNA form, the CDR3 reads TGTGCCAGCAGCCCGGGGGGGATGGGAGGTAACGGTGAGCAGTTCTTC. This gives the protein CASSPGGMGGNGEQFF.

The V gene is TRBV19, the J gene TRBJ1-2; 9 positions agree with TRBD1. Germline CDR1 reads LNHDA; CDR2 reads SQIVND (reference sequence). V lost 6 bases and J lost 4; bases outside the gene matches: 12. The CDR3 is 16 amino acids. CDR3 in amino acids: CASRQSGTGRSYGYTF. The CDR3 DNA follows: TGTGCCAGTAGACAATCAGGGACAGGGCGGTCCTATGGCTACACCTTC.

Comment on this clone: Other DNA sequences in this sample translate to the same CDR3. In DNA, the CDR3 is TGTGCCAGCAGCCAAGTAGCAGGGGAGAACTATGGCTACACCTTC. This sequence encodes CASSQVAGENYGYTF. V and J are TRBV4-2 and TRBJ1-2; TRBD1 might be the D (6 bases). The V end was cut by 1 base, the J end by 2 bases, with 11 bases between. Germline V gene data show CDR1 as LGHNA and CDR2 as YNFKEQ. The length of the CDR3 is 15 residues.

The chain has TRBV19 and TRBJ1-4; maybe TRBD1 (5 bases). Germline CDR1 and CDR2: LNHDA and SQIVND (reference sequence). V was clipped by 7 bases and J by 0 bases, with 15 bases between them. CDR3 size: 16 residues. CDR3 DNA: TGTGCCAGTACCAACTGGGCGGGGGCAACTAATGAAAAACTGTTTTTT. Translating it yields CASTNWAGATNEKLFF.

The chain links TRBV6-6 to TRBJ2-3, with TRBD2 as a possible D gene (5 bases). The germline V and J ends were trimmed by 7 bases and 6 bases, with 14 bases remaining between them. The germline V gene encodes CDR1 MNHNY and CDR2 SVGAGI (reference sequence). The CDR3 has 13 amino acids. The CDR3 sequence: CASTQRVADTQYF. Written as DNA, the CDR3 is TGTGCCAGCACCCAGAGGGTGGCCGATACGCAGTATTTT.

The chain employs TRBV18 and TRBJ2-3; TRBD1 is a possible D gene (5 bases). This CDR3 region has 17 residues. V lost 6 bases to trimming and J lost 2 bases, with 21 bases between them. CDR1 KGHSH and CDR2 LQKENI come from the germline V gene. CDR3 in DNA: TGTGCCAGCTCCCGAAATCGGCAGGGAACTTTCACAGATACGCAGTATTTT. Its protein product is CASSRNRQGTFTDTQYF.

This clone is a singleton in its sample. The chain employs TRBV19 and TRBJ1-1, with a possible D match to TRBD1 (5 bases). In germline, CDR1 is LNHDA, CDR2 SQIVND (reference sequence). The length of the CDR3 is 15 residues. V was clipped by 7 bases and J by 1 base, with 16 bases between them. The DNA of the CDR3 is TGTGCCAGTAAAATTGGGGGGGGTAGGAACACTGAAGCTTTCTTT. Its protein product is CASKIGGGRNTEAFF.

In its sample, this clone was seen once. The rearrangement uses TRBV6-5 and TRBJ1-2, with TRBD1 matching over 10 bases. After removal of 0 bases from V and 8 bases from J, the junction contained 6 bases not matched to a gene. Per germline, CDR1 MNHEY and CDR2 SVGAGI. This CDR3 contains 15 residues. CDR3: CASSYSDRGLGGYTF. CDR3 DNA sequence: TGTGCCAGCAGTTACTCTGACAGGGGGCTAGGGGGCTACACCTTC.

The V and J genes are TRBV2 and TRBJ2-1; no reliable D call. Trimming took off 5 bases at V and 2 bases at J, with 7 bases between the two ends. The CDR3 runs to 13 residues. Looked up from germline, CDR1 is SNHLY and CDR2 is FYNNEI. The CDR3 region has the DNA TGTGCCAGCAGTATGGCGGCCTACAATGAGCAGTTCTTC. Translating gives CASSMAAYNEQFF.

There are a few counts of this clone. The V gene is TRBV28, the J gene TRBJ1-1; 9 bases are a match to TRBD1. V shed 3 bases and J 5 bases; nucleotides not matched to a gene: 4. This CDR3 contains 14 residues. The germline V gene has CDR1 MDHEN and CDR2 SYDVKM. The CDR3 here is CASSFGTGMTEAFF. The CDR3 DNA follows: TGTGCCAGCAGTTTCGGGACAGGGATGACTGAAGCTTTCTTT.

In nucleotides, the CDR3 is TGTGCCAGCAGCAGGCGGCGGGTGGGCGATGAGCAGTTCTTC. It encodes CASSRRRVGDEQFF. This chain connects TRBV7-9 to TRBJ2-1; weak D call: TRBD2 (5 bases). CDR1 and CDR2 (germline): SEHNR, FQNEAQ (reference sequence). V was cut by 5 bases and J by 8 bases, with 16 bases left in between. This CDR3 is 14 amino acids long.

The chain links TRBV4-1 to TRBJ2-7; maybe TRBD2 (5 bases). Trimming cost V 2 bases and J 0 bases, with 5 bases left between them. The CDR3 sequence is 13 residues long. CDR1 and CDR2 from the germline V gene are MGHRA and YSYEKL. CDR3 protein: CASSQRDSYEQYF. The CDR3 coding sequence is TGCGCCAGCAGCCAACGGGACTCCTACGAGCAGTACTTC.

The chain carries TRBV29-1 and TRBJ1-4, with D unresolved. The CDR3 sequence is 13 residues long. Trimming left V 0 bases short and J 14 bases short, with 16 bases between. Germline CDR1 reads SQVTM; CDR2 reads ANQGSEA. The CDR3, as DNA: TGCAGCGTTGAAGACCCCCGGGGTTTGGGGCTGTTTTTT. Protein product: CSVEDPRGLGLFF.

This rearrangement joins TRBV14 to TRBJ2-3; TRBD1 might be the D (6 bases). From germline, CDR1 is SGHDN and CDR2 FVKESK. The CDR3 is made up of 18 amino acids. V lost 0 bases and J lost 1, with 17 bases in between. The CDR3 spells CASSQDLRTGLGTDTQYF. In DNA form, the CDR3 reads TGTGCCAGCAGCCAAGATCTACGAACAGGGCTGGGCACAGATACGCAGTATTTT.

This chain joins TRBV7-9 and TRBJ2-5; 9 bases are shared with TRBD2. From germline, CDR1 is SEHNR and CDR2 FQNEAQ (reference sequence). This CDR3 is 16 amino acids long. V was pared by 5 bases and J by 5 bases, with 12 bases of the junction left unmatched. Written as DNA, the CDR3 is TGTGCCAGCAGCCCGCCATTAGCGGGAGTCGGTGAGACCCAGTACTTC. This sequence encodes CASSPPLAGVGETQYF. The whole variable domain, remainder taken from reference TRBV7-9 and TRBJ2-5, is DTGVSQNPRHKITKRGQNVTFRCDPISEHNRLYWYRQTLGQGPEFLTYFQNEAQLEKSRLLSDRFSAERPKGSFSTLEIQRTEQGDSAMYLCASSPPLAGVGETQYFGPGTRLLVL.

This chain links TRBV5-1 with TRBJ2-5; TRBD1 aligns across 9 bases. After removal of 1 base from V and 6 bases from J, the junction contained 13 bases not matched to a gene. The length of the CDR3 is 17 residues. The germline gives CDR1 SGHRS, CDR2 YFSETQ. CDR3 residues: CASSLTSGQGRWQTQYF. The DNA for the CDR3 is TGCGCCAGCAGCTTGACCTCGGGACAGGGACGTTGGCAGACCCAGTACTTC.

This sequence joins TRBV18 and TRBJ2-3; a weak D match, TRBD1 (5 bases). Germline CDR1 reads KGHSH; CDR2 reads LQKENI. V shed 3 bases and J shed 5 bases, with 18 bases lying between them. This CDR3 is 16 amino acids long. The CDR3 sequence is CASSPWTRGALDTQYF. In DNA form, the CDR3 reads TGTGCCAGCTCACCTTGGACAAGAGGCGCTCTAGATACGCAGTATTTT. The full variable domain, in which reference TRBV18 and TRBJ2-3 provide the parts outside the CDR3, is NAGVMQNPRHLVRRRGQEARLRCSPMKGHSHVYWYRQLPEEGLKFMVYLQKENIIDESGMPKERFSAEFPKEGPSILRIQQVVRGDSAAYFCASSPWTRGALDTQYFGPGTRLTVL.

The chain links TRBV4-1 to TRBJ2-3, with D tentatively TRBD2 (7 bases). Germline V gives CDR1 MGHRA, CDR2 YSYEKL. There are 15 residues in the CDR3. V gave up 3 bases and J gave up 6 bases, with 16 bases separating them. CDR3 in amino acids: CASSQLGTTGDTQYF. The CDR3 coding sequence is TGCGCCAGCAGCCAGCTGGGGACTACAGGGGATACGCAGTATTTT.

Details on this clone: Other DNA sequences in the sample encode the same CDR3. The CDR3, as DNA: TGTGCCACCAGCAGAGATCGAGGAAATCAGCCCCAGCATTTT. Its translation is CATSRDRGNQPQHF. The rearrangement links TRBV15 to TRBJ1-5; D not resolved. Germline assignment: CDR1 LNHNV and CDR2 YYDKDF (reference sequence). The CDR3 runs 14 residues. Trimming took off 0 bases at V and 4 bases at J, with 7 bases between the two ends.

This clone was counted a single time. V is TRBV5-4 and J is TRBJ1-2; a weak D match, TRBD1 (5 bases). Germline loops: CDR1 SGHNT, CDR2 YYREEE (reference sequence). There are 14 residues in the CDR3. V was clipped by 0 bases and J by 4 bases, with 10 bases between them. The CDR3 DNA reads as TGTGCCAGCAGCTTGGATATGGGGGGCTATGGCTACACCTTC. It is translated as CASSLDMGGYGYTF.